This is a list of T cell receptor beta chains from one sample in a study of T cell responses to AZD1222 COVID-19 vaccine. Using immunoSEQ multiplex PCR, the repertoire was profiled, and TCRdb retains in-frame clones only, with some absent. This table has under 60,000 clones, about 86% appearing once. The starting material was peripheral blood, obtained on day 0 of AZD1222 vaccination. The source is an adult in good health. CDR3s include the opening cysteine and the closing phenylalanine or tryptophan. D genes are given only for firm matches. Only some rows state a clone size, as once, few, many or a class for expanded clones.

TGTGCCAGCAGCCAAGACTTTTTACGAGCGCTTACAGATACGCAGTATTTT,CASSQDFLRALTDTQYF,TRBV3-1/TRBV3-2,TRBJ2-3,.,.
TGTGCCAGCGGAGAGACGGGACGGGGCGCCTACGAGCAGTACTTC,CASGETGRGAYEQYF,TRBV28,TRBJ2-7,.,.
TGTGCCAGCAGCTCACAGGGGAACTATGGCTACACCTTC,CASSSQGNYGYTF,TRBV5-5,TRBJ1-2,TRBD1,.
TGTGCCAGCTCCTCGAGGGGAAGCAATCAGCCCCAGCATTTT,CASSSRGSNQPQHF,TRBV27,TRBJ1-5,.,.
TGTGCCAGCAGTCCTAGACAGGGACGCGGGGCGAACACTGAAGCTTTCTTT,CASSPRQGRGANTEAFF,TRBV7-9,TRBJ1-1,TRBD1,.
TGTGCCAGCAGCTTAAGGGGCTCTGGAAACACCATATATTTT,CASSLRGSGNTIYF,TRBV7-8,TRBJ1-3,.,.
TGTGCCTCGCGACTCGAACAGGGTAACACTGAAGCTTTCTTT,CASRLEQGNTEAFF,TRBV9,TRBJ1-1,.,.
TGTGCCAGCAGTGACGGGACTGAAGCTTTCTTT,CASSDGTEAFF,TRBV6-4,TRBJ1-1,.,.
TGCAGCGTTGAAGATCTCTGGGGCAGCAACTATGGCTACACCTTC,CSVEDLWGSNYGYTF,TRBV29-1,TRBJ1-2,.,.
TGTGCCACATACGGCGACAGACTATGTGGGGGCTCCTACAATGAGCAGTTCTTC,CATYGDRLCGGSYNEQFF,TRBV24-1,TRBJ2-1,.,.
TGTGCCAGCAGCTTGGGGGGGACAGATGAAAAACTGTTTTTT,CASSLGGTDEKLFF,TRBV9,TRBJ1-4,TRBD1,once